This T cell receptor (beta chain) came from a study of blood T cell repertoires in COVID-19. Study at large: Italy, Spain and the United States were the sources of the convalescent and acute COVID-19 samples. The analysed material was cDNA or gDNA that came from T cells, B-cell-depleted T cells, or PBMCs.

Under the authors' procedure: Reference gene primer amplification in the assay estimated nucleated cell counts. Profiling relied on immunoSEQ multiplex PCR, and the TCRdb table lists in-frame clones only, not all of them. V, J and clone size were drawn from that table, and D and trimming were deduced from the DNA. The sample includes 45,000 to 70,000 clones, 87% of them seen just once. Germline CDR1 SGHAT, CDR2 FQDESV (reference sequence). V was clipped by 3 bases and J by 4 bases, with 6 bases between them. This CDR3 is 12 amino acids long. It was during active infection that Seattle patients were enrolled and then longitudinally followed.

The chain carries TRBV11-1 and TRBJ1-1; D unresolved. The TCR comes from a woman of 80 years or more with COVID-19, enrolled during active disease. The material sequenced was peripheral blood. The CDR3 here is CASSFSGTEAFF. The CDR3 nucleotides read TGTGCCAGCAGCTTCTCCGGCACTGAAGCTTTCTTT.